This is a list of T cell receptor beta chains from one sample in a study of radiotherapy plus CTLA-4 blockade in lung cancer. The method was immunoSEQ multiplex PCR; TCRdb's version includes in-frame clones alone and lacks a portion of them. There are some 50,000 clones in the sample; under 85% occur only once, and 2.5% to 4% lies in the top ten. The material sequenced was peripheral blood, taken from a patient treated with radiotherapy plus ipilimumab. Source of these receptors: a human donor with non-small cell lung cancer who had a partial response to radiotherapy plus ipilimumab. Each CDR3 is given with its conserved first and last residue. A D gene is named only where the DNA matches it firmly. Clone size is shown for a subset of rows, as once, few, many or a class of expanded clone.

d_gene: .; abundance: .; j_gene: TRBJ1-1; v_gene: TRBV19; CDR3nt: TGTGCCAGTAGTATAGGTGCAGGGGTAGGGACTGAAGCTTTCTTT; CDR3aa: CASSIGAGVGTEAFF
d_gene: TRBD1; abundance: .; j_gene: TRBJ1-2; v_gene: TRBV25-1; CDR3nt: TGTGCCAGCTCTAGGACAGGAGGATCGAACTATGGCTACACCTTC; CDR3aa: CASSRTGGSNYGYTF
d_gene: .; abundance: .; j_gene: TRBJ2-7; v_gene: TRBV4-2; CDR3nt: TGTGCCAGCAGCCTCCAAAGATCAACAGGGCCCTACGAGCAGTACTTC; CDR3aa: CASSLQRSTGPYEQYF
d_gene: .; abundance: few; j_gene: TRBJ1-2; v_gene: TRBV7-9; CDR3nt: TGTGCCAGCAGCCCGGTTACGAGCTATGGCTACACCTTC; CDR3aa: CASSPVTSYGYTF
d_gene: TRBD1; abundance: .; j_gene: TRBJ2-7; v_gene: TRBV5-1; CDR3nt: TGCGCCAGCAGCTCCCTTGGACAGGGGGACGGGTACGAGCAGTACTTC; CDR3aa: CASSSLGQGDGYEQYF
d_gene: TRBD1; abundance: .; j_gene: TRBJ1-1; v_gene: TRBV5-1; CDR3nt: TGCGCCAGCAGCTGGCCCGGACAGGGGACCACTGAAGCTTTCTTT; CDR3aa: CASSWPGQGTTEAFF
d_gene: .; abundance: .; j_gene: TRBJ1-1; v_gene: TRBV11-1; CDR3nt: TGTGCCAGCAGCCAGCGAATTAGGCCTGAAGCTTTCTTT; CDR3aa: CASSQRIRPEAFF
d_gene: .; abundance: few; j_gene: TRBJ1-1; v_gene: TRBV5-1; CDR3nt: TGCGCCAGCACGGTAGGGGGGAACACTGAAGCTTTCTTT; CDR3aa: CASTVGGNTEAFF
d_gene: .; abundance: .; j_gene: TRBJ1-1; v_gene: TRBV6-5; CDR3nt: TGTGCCGCACTAGGGAACACTGAAGCTTTCTTT; CDR3aa: CAALGNTEAFF
d_gene: TRBD2; abundance: .; j_gene: TRBJ2-2; v_gene: TRBV7-2; CDR3nt: TGTGCCAGCAGCTACCTTTTGGGACTAGCGGGGCCCGGGGAGCTGTTTTTT; CDR3aa: CASSYLLGLAGPGELFF
d_gene: .; abundance: .; j_gene: TRBJ1-2; v_gene: TRBV6-6; CDR3nt: TGTGCCAGCAGTTACCAGGGGAAATTTAACTATGGCTACACCTTC; CDR3aa: CASSYQGKFNYGYTF
d_gene: TRBD1; abundance: .; j_gene: TRBJ2-3; v_gene: TRBV7-8; CDR3nt: TGTGCCAGCACCGACAGGGCGGGAGATACGCAGTATTTT; CDR3aa: CASTDRAGDTQYF
d_gene: .; abundance: .; j_gene: TRBJ1-1; v_gene: TRBV6-6; CDR3nt: TGTGCCAGCAGTTACCCTAGGGACATCCCGAACACTGAAGCTTTCTTT; CDR3aa: CASSYPRDIPNTEAFF
d_gene: .; abundance: .; j_gene: TRBJ1-6; v_gene: TRBV28; CDR3nt: TGTGCCAGCCAGAGGCCAGCGTTGGACATCTCACCCCTCCACTTT; CDR3aa: CASQRPALDISPLHF
d_gene: TRBD2; abundance: .; j_gene: TRBJ2-5; v_gene: TRBV7-6; CDR3nt: TGTGCCAGCAGCTCCGTAGGCCCAGGGACTAGCGGGGGCGAGACCCAGTACTTC; CDR3aa: CASSSVGPGTSGGETQYF
d_gene: TRBD1; abundance: .; j_gene: TRBJ2-2; v_gene: TRBV25-1; CDR3nt: TGTGCCAGCAGTGACCTGACAGGGGGCTCTACCGGGGAGCTGTTTTTT; CDR3aa: CASSDLTGGSTGELFF